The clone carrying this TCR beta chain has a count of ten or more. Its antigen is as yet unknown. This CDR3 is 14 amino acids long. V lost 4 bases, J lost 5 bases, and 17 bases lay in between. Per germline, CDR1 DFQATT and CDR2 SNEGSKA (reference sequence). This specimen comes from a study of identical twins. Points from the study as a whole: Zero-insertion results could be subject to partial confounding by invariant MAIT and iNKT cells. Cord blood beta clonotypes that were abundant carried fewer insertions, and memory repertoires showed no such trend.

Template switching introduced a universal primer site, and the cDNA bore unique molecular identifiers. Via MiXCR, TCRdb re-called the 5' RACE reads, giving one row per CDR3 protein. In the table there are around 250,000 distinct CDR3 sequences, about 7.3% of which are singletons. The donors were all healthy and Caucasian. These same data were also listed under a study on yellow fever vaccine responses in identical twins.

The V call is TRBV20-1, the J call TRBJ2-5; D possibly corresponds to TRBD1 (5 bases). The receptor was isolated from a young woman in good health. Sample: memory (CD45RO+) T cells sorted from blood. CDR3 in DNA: TGCAGTGCTACCTCAGGGCTAGTATGGGAGACCCAGTACTTC. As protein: CSATSGLVWETQYF.